This is a list of T cell receptor beta chains from one sample in a study of lymphopenia after photon versus proton radiotherapy. Profiling relied on immunoSEQ multiplex PCR, and the TCRdb table lists in-frame clones only, not all of them. The sample carries 65,000 to 70,000 clones, roughly 91% recorded once. The material sequenced was peripheral blood, taken from a patient treated with photon-based radiotherapy. All receptors come from a woman aged 65 to 85 with pancreatic cancer. Both conserved end residues are part of each CDR3. Only some rows state a clone size, as once, few, many or a class for expanded clones.

v_gene,j_gene,abundance,CDR3aa
TRBV5-4,TRBJ2-4,-,CASSSTGLAKNIQYF
TRBV29-1,TRBJ2-7,-,CSVSTSYEQYF
TRBV28,TRBJ1-5,-,CASSTGFNQPQHF
TRBV9,TRBJ1-4,-,CASSVDGTGEEKLFF
TRBV7-2,TRBJ2-6,-,CASSGGTTGANVLTF
TRBV19,TRBJ1-5,-,CATHSGYSNQPQHF
TRBV30,TRBJ1-1,-,CAWTPVSGTANTEAFF
TRBV19,TRBJ2-7,-,CASSKPDTRYEQYF
TRBV4-2,TRBJ2-2,-,CASSQDAAGLGITGELFF
TRBV29-1,TRBJ1-1,-,CSAHPQIEAFF
TRBV11-2,TRBJ2-7,-,CASSLRGLASYEQYF
TRBV20-1,TRBJ2-3,-,CSASPTDTQYF
TRBV4-2,TRBJ2-1,-,CASSQPGTGGDEQFF
TRBV28,TRBJ1-2,-,CASRRGGETWGYGYTF
TRBV6-1,TRBJ1-1,-,CASFRDRGNTEAFF
TRBV28,TRBJ2-1,-,CASSLYDNEQFF
TRBV5-1,TRBJ2-7,-,CASSATTGGGYEQYF
TRBV6-1,TRBJ2-5,-,CASSDLGGGFETQYF
TRBV6-5,TRBJ2-3,-,CASSSIAGARDTQYF
TRBV14,TRBJ1-2,-,CASSDGAYGYTF
TRBV7-2,TRBJ1-1,-,CASSLGGSRTEAFF
TRBV7-2,TRBJ2-1,-,CASSLVGRVGNEQFF
TRBV6-1,TRBJ2-7,-,CASSEAWGAGEQYF
TRBV7-9,TRBJ1-2,once,CASRQGSQSGYTF
TRBV19,TRBJ1-1,-,CASSIGQKNTEAFF
TRBV28,TRBJ2-7,-,CASSLAGASGVYEQYF
TRBV4-3,-,-,CASSRNLARGGYEQYF
TRBV6-5,TRBJ1-2,-,CASSYQPDRLYGYTF
TRBV4-1,TRBJ2-7,-,CASSQGASGPSYEQYF
TRBV29-1,TRBJ2-5,-,CSVEGLQTQYF
TRBV9,TRBJ1-1,-,CASSGGQGWNTEAFF
TRBV6-1,TRBJ2-2,-,CASSRTDDTGELFF
TRBV29-1,TRBJ1-2,-,CSVGQGGYTF
TRBV28,TRBJ1-3,-,CASSSPGNTIYF
TRBV25-1,TRBJ1-2,few,CASRGTVPEDGYTF
TRBV28,TRBJ2-1,-,CASRDGTSGTQSFF
TRBV28,TRBJ1-2,once,CASSRGQFGYTF
TRBV20-1,TRBJ1-1,-,CKGAEAFF
TRBV6-5,TRBJ2-7,-,CASSYLGTGDPYEQYF
TRBV19,TRBJ2-7,-,CASTQWSGAYEQYF
TRBV7-8,TRBJ2-7,-,CASSLSSSGSSPSYEQYF
TRBV30,TRBJ1-1,-,CAWRRGRLENTEAFF
TRBV6-5,TRBJ1-1,-,CASSYSTVPLEAFF
TRBV18,TRBJ2-3,-,CASSPRDRPPDTQYF
TRBV5-4,-,once,CASSQDSTSGRVEQFF
TRBV4-3,TRBJ2-7,-,CASSQDIGGLAASYEQYF
TRBV28,TRBJ2-3,-,CASSLSTDTQYF
TRBV18,TRBJ2-3,-,CASSQGADTQYF
TRBV4-2,TRBJ1-1,-,CASRRTTGANTEAFF
TRBV11-2,TRBJ2-3,-,CASSYTLGQGVDTQYF
TRBV19,TRBJ1-2,-,CASSYTGTVASVANYGYTF
TRBV4-2,TRBJ2-7,-,CASQAGASSYEQYF
TRBV15,TRBJ2-7,once,CATSEGQLVNEQYF
TRBV6-5,TRBJ2-5,-,CASSSASGSSGETQYF